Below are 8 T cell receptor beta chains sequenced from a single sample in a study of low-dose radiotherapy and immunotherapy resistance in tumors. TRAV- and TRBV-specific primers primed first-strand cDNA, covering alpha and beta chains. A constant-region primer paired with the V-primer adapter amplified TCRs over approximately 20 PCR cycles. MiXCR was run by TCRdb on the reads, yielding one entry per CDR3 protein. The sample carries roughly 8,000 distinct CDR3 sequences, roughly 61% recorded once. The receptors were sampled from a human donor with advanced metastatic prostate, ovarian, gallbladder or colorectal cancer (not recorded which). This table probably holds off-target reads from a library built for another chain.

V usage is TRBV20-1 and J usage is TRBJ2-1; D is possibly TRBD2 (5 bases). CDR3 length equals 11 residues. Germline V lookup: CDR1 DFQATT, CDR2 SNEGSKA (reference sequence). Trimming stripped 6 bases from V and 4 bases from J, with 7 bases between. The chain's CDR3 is CSAERYNEQFF. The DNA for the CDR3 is TGCAGTGCGGAGCGGTACAATGAGCAGTTCTTC.

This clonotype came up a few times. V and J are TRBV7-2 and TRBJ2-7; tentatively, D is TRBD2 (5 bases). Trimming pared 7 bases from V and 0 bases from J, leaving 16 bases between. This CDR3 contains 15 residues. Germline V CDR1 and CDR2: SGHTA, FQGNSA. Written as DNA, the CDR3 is TGTGCCAGCACCCATGGTGGGAGCACCTCCTACGAGCAGTACTTC. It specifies CASTHGGSTSYEQYF.

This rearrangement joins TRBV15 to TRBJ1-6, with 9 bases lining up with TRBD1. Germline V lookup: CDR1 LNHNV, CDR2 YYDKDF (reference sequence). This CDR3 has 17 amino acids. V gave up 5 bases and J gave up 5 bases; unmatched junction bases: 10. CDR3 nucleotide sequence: TGTGCCACCAGCGGTAACAGGGGGCAGATAAATAATTCACCCCTCCACTTT. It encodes CATSGNRGQINNSPLHF.

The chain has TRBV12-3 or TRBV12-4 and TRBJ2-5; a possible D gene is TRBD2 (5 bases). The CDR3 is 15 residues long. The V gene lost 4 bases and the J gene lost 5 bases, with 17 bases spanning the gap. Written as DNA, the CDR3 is TGTGCCAGCAGTTCACCGGGAACAATGGGGGAGACCCAGTACTTC. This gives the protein CASSSPGTMGETQYF.

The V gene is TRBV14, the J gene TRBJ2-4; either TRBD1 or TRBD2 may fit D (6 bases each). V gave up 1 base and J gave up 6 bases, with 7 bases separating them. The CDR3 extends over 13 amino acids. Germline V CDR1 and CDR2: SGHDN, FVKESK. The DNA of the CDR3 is TGTGCCAGCAGCCAAGCGGGGGCAAACATTCAGTACTTC. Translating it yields CASSQAGANIQYF.

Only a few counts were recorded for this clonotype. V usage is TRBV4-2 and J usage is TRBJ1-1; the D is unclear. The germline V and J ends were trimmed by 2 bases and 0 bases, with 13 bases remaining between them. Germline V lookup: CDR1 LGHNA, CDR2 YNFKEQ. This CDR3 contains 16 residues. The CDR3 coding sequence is TGTGCCAGCAGCCAAATCGGAGGCACCTTGAACACTGAAGCTTTCTTT. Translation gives CASSQIGGTLNTEAFF.

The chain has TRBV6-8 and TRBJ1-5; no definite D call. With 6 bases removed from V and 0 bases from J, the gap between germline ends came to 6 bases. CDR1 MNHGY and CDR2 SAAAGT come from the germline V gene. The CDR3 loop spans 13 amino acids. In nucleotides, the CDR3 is TGTGCCAGCAGGAGGGATAGCAATCAGCCCCAGCATTTT. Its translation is CASRRDSNQPQHF.

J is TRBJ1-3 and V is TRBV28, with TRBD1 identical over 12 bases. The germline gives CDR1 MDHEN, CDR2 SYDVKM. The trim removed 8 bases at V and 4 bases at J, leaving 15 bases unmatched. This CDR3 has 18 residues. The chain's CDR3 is CASRKGRPGQGAGNTIYF. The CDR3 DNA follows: TGTGCCAGCCGAAAAGGCCGCCCGGGACAGGGGGCAGGAAACACCATATATTTT.